Listed below are T cell receptor beta chains from one sample, sequenced in a study of regulatory T cells in long-lasting Graves disease. One entry per CDR3 protein, called by TCRdb with MiXCR from the multiplex PCR reads. The sample lists roughly 510,000 distinct CDR3 sequences; about 15% were seen once. The same sample was also studied in work on T cells in Graves' hyperthyroidism and ophthalmopathy.

Material: peripheral blood mononuclear cells (PBMCs), obtained at new diagnosis, from a patient treated with antithyroid drugs. The receptors were sampled from a man aged 18 to 29 with Graves disease. CDR3s include the opening cysteine and the closing phenylalanine or tryptophan. The D gene is left open where the match is weak. Not every row has a clone size; where given, it reads once, few, many or a size class.

DNA,CDR3,V,size,D,J
TGCAGCGTTGAAACAGGTTACGAGCAGTACTTC,CSVETGYEQYF,TRBV29-1,many,.,TRBJ2-7
TGTGCCAGCAGCGCCTCTTTTTCTCTAAATGAGCAGTTCTTC,CASSASFSLNEQFF,TRBV9,.,.,TRBJ2-1
TGTGCCAGCAGTTACGGGGCAGCCTCAGCCTACAATGAGCAGTTCTTC,CASSYGAASAYNEQFF,TRBV6-5,many,.,TRBJ2-1
TGTGCCAGCAGCTTAGGCGGTCGGTACGAGCAGTACTTC,CASSLGGRYEQYF,TRBV13,many,.,TRBJ2-7
TGTGCCAGCAGCTTGGACAGGACCTACGAGCAGTACTTC,CASSLDRTYEQYF,TRBV7-9,many,TRBD1,TRBJ2-7
TGTGCCAGCAGCTTAGGCCCCACTAGCGGGAGGGCCCGCCCAGATACGCAGTATTTT,CASSLGPTSGRARPDTQYF,TRBV7-2,few,TRBD2,TRBJ2-3
TGTGCCAGCAGCCCGCTAGGGAACTACGAGCAGTACTTC,CASSPLGNYEQYF,TRBV7-2,many,.,TRBJ2-7
TGTGCCAGCAGCTCGGACAGGGCAGTAGGTCAGAACACTGAAGCTTTCTTT,CASSSDRAVGQNTEAFF,TRBV12-3/TRBV12-4,many,TRBD1,TRBJ1-1
TGTGCCTGGAAGGGGCAGGGGGCTGGTCAGCCCCAGCATTTT,CAWKGQGAGQPQHF,TRBV30,many,TRBD1,TRBJ1-5
TGTGCCACCAGCCCCAGTCCGGGACAGAATCAGCCCCAGCATTTT,CATSPSPGQNQPQHF,TRBV15,many,TRBD1,TRBJ1-5
TGTGCCATCAGGATCCCTAGCGGGAGGGCAGGCAATGAGCAGTTCTTC,CAIRIPSGRAGNEQFF,TRBV10-3,.,TRBD2,TRBJ2-1
TGCAGTGCTACCCCCGGGACAGGGGGTCAGCCCCAGCATTTT,CSATPGTGGQPQHF,TRBV20-1,many,TRBD1,TRBJ1-5